Below, 17 T cell receptor beta chains from the same sample are listed, as sequenced in a study of CD8+CD57+ T cells in acquired aplastic anemia. Genomic DNA served as template for TCR beta VDJ and CDR3 profiling. TCRdb fed the reads into MiXCR, producing one record per CDR3 protein. The sample contains around 190,000 distinct CDR3 sequences, around 59% of which appear only once. Material for sequencing was sorted CD4+, CD8+, or CD8+CD57+ T cells (not recorded which) from PBMCs. Receptors originate from a human donor in good health, serving as a control.

The J gene is TRBJ1-2, the V gene TRBV19, with 8 bases lining up with TRBD1. This CDR3 spans 13 amino acids. Germline assignment: CDR1 LNHDA and CDR2 SQIVND (reference sequence). Germline trimming cut 6 bases from V and 7 bases from J; bases unmatched to any gene: 7. The CDR3 reads CASRLTGVLGYTF. CDR3 in DNA: TGTGCCAGTAGGCTGACAGGGGTACTTGGCTACACCTTC.

This chain joins TRBV10-2 and TRBJ1-5; TRBD1 aligns across 7 bases. CDR1 WSHSY and CDR2 SAAADI come from the germline V gene. Trimming removed 5 bases from V and 0 bases from J; junction bases left unmatched: 7. The CDR3 spans 16 residues. CDR3 coding DNA: TGCGCCAGCAGTCTAGGGACAGCTTATAGCAATCAGCCCCAGCATTTT. The encoded protein is CASSLGTAYSNQPQHF.

Many counts were recorded for this clonotype. The chain carries TRBV9 and TRBJ2-1; 13 nucleotides line up with TRBD2. This CDR3 is 16 amino acids long. Germline V gene sequence: CDR1 SGDLS, CDR2 YYNGEE. J lost 6 bases, V lost 3 bases, and 6 bases had no gene match. This CDR3 reads CASSDDRLAGGNEQFF. The CDR3 coding sequence is TGTGCCAGCAGCGACGATAGACTAGCGGGGGGCAATGAGCAGTTCTTC.

The chain employs TRBV2 and TRBJ1-6; 8 bases fit TRBD1. V trimming: 6 bases; J trimming: 8 bases; junction bases outside the gene matches: 0. This CDR3 spans 12 amino acids. CDR1 and CDR2 from the germline V gene are SNHLY and FYNNEI. CDR3 nucleotides: TGTGCCAGCAGGACAGGGGATTCACCCCTCCACTTT. It translates to CASRTGDSPLHF.

The CDR3 loop reads CASSLTREQFF. The DNA for the CDR3 is TGCGCCAGCAGCCTTACTAGAGAGCAGTTCTTC. V gene TRBV5-1 combines with J gene TRBJ2-1; D possibly corresponds to TRBD2 (5 bases). This CDR3 has 11 amino acids. CDR1 is SGHRS and CDR2 is YFSETQ in the germline V gene. V was trimmed by 4 bases and J by 10 bases, leaving 9 bases between them.

The chain recombines TRBV14 with TRBJ1-2, with D possibly matching TRBD1 (6 bases). The germline CDR1 and CDR2 sequences are SGHDN and FVKESK. With 3 bases removed from V and 3 bases from J, the gap between germline ends came to 14 bases. The CDR3 totals 15 residues. This chain's CDR3 is CASSQKGDIYYGYTF. DNA of the CDR3: TGTGCCAGCAGCCAGAAAGGGGACATCTACTATGGCTACACCTTC.

J is TRBJ1-1 and V is TRBV7-9; D uncertain. The CDR3 totals 14 residues. V was pared by 0 bases and J by 1 base, with 6 bases between. Germline assignment: CDR1 SEHNR and CDR2 FQNEAQ (reference sequence). This CDR3 is CASSLALENTEAFF. CDR3 coding DNA: TGTGCCAGCAGCTTAGCGCTAGAGAACACTGAAGCTTTCTTT.

This clonotype has just a few counts. The CDR3, as DNA: TGTGCCAGCAGCCGCTGGGGGGGGGACGACTCCTACGAGCAGTACTTC. Translation gives CASSRWGGDDSYEQYF. The rearrangement uses TRBV6-2 or TRBV6-3 and TRBJ2-7; 7 bases align to TRBD2. After removal of 6 bases from V and 0 bases from J, the junction contained 11 bases not matched to a gene. The V gene's germline CDR1 is MNHEY and CDR2 SVGEGT. CDR3 size: 16 residues.

This clonotype has at least ten counts. The V call is TRBV13, the J call TRBJ2-7; D may be TRBD2 (7 bases). This CDR3 contains 17 residues. The V gene lost 5 bases and the J gene lost 2 bases, with 22 bases spanning the gap. Germline V gene lookup returns CDR1 PRHDT and CDR2 FYEKMQ (reference sequence). Written as DNA, the CDR3 is TGTGCCAGCAGCGTTAGGAAGGGGGGGGGCCTTACCTACGAGCAGTACTTC. Its protein product is CASSVRKGGGLTYEQYF.

CDR3 DNA: TGTGCCAGCAGCTTGAGGGGAAACGTTAGGGGTACTGAAAAACTGTTTTTT. Translation: CASSLRGNVRGTEKLFF. V is TRBV7-3 and J is TRBJ1-4, with a tentative D call TRBD1 (5 bases). Per germline, CDR1 SGHTA and CDR2 FQGTGA. This CDR3 is built from 17 residues. Trimming cost V 3 bases and J 7 bases, with 21 bases left between them.

This clonotype was found once. This chain links TRBV7-9 with TRBJ2-1; 11 bases fit TRBD1. CDR1 and CDR2 (germline): SEHNR, FQNEAQ (reference sequence). The V gene end was trimmed by 1 base and the J gene end by 0 bases; junction bases not matched to a gene: 14. This CDR3 is 21 amino acids long. CDR3 amino acids: CASSLVGQGDRVANSYNEQFF. DNA of the CDR3: TGTGCCAGCAGCTTAGTGGGACAGGGGGATCGGGTAGCCAACTCCTACAATGAGCAGTTCTTC. The entire variable domain, with the rest obtained from reference TRBV7-9 and TRBJ2-1, is as follows: DTGVSQNPRHKITKRGQNVTFRCDPISEHNRLYWYRQTLGQGPEFLTYFQNEAQLEKSRLLSDRFSAERPKGSFSTLEIQRTEQGDSAMYLCASSLVGQGDRVANSYNEQFFGPGTRLTVL.

This clonotype has a count of ten or more. The chain recombines TRBV7-2 with TRBJ2-7; D may be TRBD1 (6 bases). Germline V gene data show CDR1 as SGHTA and CDR2 as FQGNSA. Trimming removed 5 bases at V and 2 bases at J, with 10 bases between. This CDR3 contains 13 residues. Written as DNA, the CDR3 is TGTGCCAGCAGCCCCACAGGGCCCTACGAGCAGTACTTC. Its translation: CASSPTGPYEQYF.

To note about this clonotype: The CDR3 does not close with the conserved phenylalanine or tryptophan, likely indicating a read error. Because the CDR3's place on the DNA is in doubt, the DNA is left out and the CDR3 is given as listed by TCRdb. V gene TRBV9 combines with J gene TRBJ2-1; the DNA was not used to check the table's D call, TRBD1. The CDR3 adds up to 8 amino acids, both ends counted. Per the germline V gene, CDR1 is SGDLS and CDR2 is YYNGEE. CDR3 amino acids: CASSARTG.

This sequence joins TRBV7-6 and TRBJ2-3; D tentatively fits TRBD1 or TRBD2 (5 bases each). Germline values: CDR1 SGHVS, CDR2 FNYEAQ. The V end was cut by 5 bases, the J end by 3 bases, with 9 bases between. The CDR3 consists of 13 residues. As DNA, the CDR3 is TGTGCCAGCAGCGAGGGGTTGACAGATACGCAGTATTTT. Protein sequence: CASSEGLTDTQYF.

This clonotype was counted ten times or more. The chain uses TRBV5-1 and TRBJ2-6; maybe TRBD1 (5 bases). V was clipped by 2 bases and J by 0 bases, with 15 bases between them. In germline, CDR1 is SGHRS, CDR2 YFSETQ. This CDR3 is built from 18 residues. CDR3 region: CASSLAGSVLSGANVLTF. The CDR3 coding sequence is TGCGCCAGCAGCTTAGCAGGGTCCGTCCTCTCTGGGGCCAACGTCCTGACTTTC.

With regard to this clonotype: This CDR3 fails to terminate in the conserved phenylalanine or tryptophan, so it likely reflects a read error. V is TRBV2 and J is TRBJ2-3; D remains ambiguous. CDR1 and CDR2 (germline): SNHLY, FYNNEI. Trimming took 3 bases from V and 0 from J, leaving 10 bases between them. CDR3 length: 15 amino acids. CDR3 DNA: TGTGCCAGCAGTGATCTTCACGGTAGCACAGATACGCAGTATCTT. The encoded protein is CASSDLHGSTDTQYL.

The rearrangement links TRBV19 to TRBJ2-3; perhaps TRBD2 as D (10 bases). Germline loops: CDR1 LNHDA, CDR2 SQIVND (reference sequence). This CDR3 region has 15 residues. Between the trimmed V and J ends, which lost 4 bases and 6 bases, there was a span of 17 bases. CDR3 coding DNA: TGTGCCAGTAGTAGTAGCGGGGGGACAGGGGATACGCAGTATTTT. It yields the protein CASSSSGGTGDTQYF.